These 25 T cell receptor beta chains were sequenced from one sample in a study of cytomegalovirus exposure and HLA in healthy donors. PCR amplification relied on 60 Vbeta primers (plus 13 Jbeta primers). Only in-frame clones appear in the TCRdb table, and some are missing; sequencing was by immunoSEQ multiplex PCR. The profile covers over 150,000 clones, with around 79% appearing a single time and 2% to 2.5% taken by the ten largest. Specimen: PBMCs. The receptors come from a man aged 35 to 55 in good health and CMV-seronegative.

This chain uses TRBV11-2 with TRBJ2-3, with a tentative D call TRBD1 (5 bases). Trimming removed 1 base from V and 2 bases from J, with 10 bases in between. The CDR3 has 15 residues. Germline V CDR1 and CDR2: SGHAT, FQNNGV. CDR3 amino acids: CASSLGGRNTDTQYF. DNA of the CDR3: TGTGCCAGCAGCTTAGGGGGCAGGAACACAGATACGCAGTATTTT.

This chain uses TRBV9 with TRBJ1-4, with D maybe TRBD1 (5 bases). The V gene lost 3 bases and the J gene lost 5 bases, with 14 bases spanning the gap. The germline V gene encodes CDR1 SGDLS and CDR2 YYNGEE. There are 15 residues in the CDR3. The CDR3 nucleotides are TGTGCCAGCAGCGCCGCCGGGACTTGGAATGAAAAACTGTTTTTT. Residues: CASSAAGTWNEKLFF.

V is TRBV28 and J is TRBJ2-1; possible D gene TRBD2, 6 bases. Trimming took 3 bases from V and 9 from J, leaving 21 bases between them. There are 16 residues in the CDR3. Per germline, CDR1 MDHEN and CDR2 SYDVKM. The CDR3 nucleotides are TGTGCCAGCAGTTTTACCCTTGGGGGAGGTCAGGTTGAGCAGTTCTTC. Protein sequence: CASSFTLGGGQVEQFF.

This clone was detected only once. The chain carries TRBV4-2 and TRBJ2-2; 14 bases map to TRBD2. This CDR3 contains 19 residues. Germline loops: CDR1 LGHNA, CDR2 YNFKEQ. V lost 4 bases to trimming and J lost 4 bases; unmatched junction nucleotides: 11. In DNA, the CDR3 is TGTGCCAGCAGCCCCCGACTAGCGGGAGGGCCGTCGGGCACCGGGGAGCTGTTTTTT. Encoded protein: CASSPRLAGGPSGTGELFF.

This clone was picked up one time. The rearrangement joins TRBV11-2 to TRBJ2-7; 9 bases are a match to TRBD2. The CDR3 totals 17 residues. J gave up 3 bases and V 3 bases, and 12 bases lay outside the gene matches. Germline-derived CDR1 and CDR2 are SGHAT and FQNNGV. The CDR3 loop is CASSLRGTSGRHYEQYF. The CDR3 DNA follows: TGTGCCAGCAGCTTGAGAGGGACAAGCGGGAGGCACTACGAGCAGTACTTC.

The gene calls are TRBV7-6 and TRBJ2-5, with D possibly TRBD1 on 5 matching bases. The CDR3 extends over 14 amino acids. Trimming took off 5 bases at V and 5 bases at J, with 15 bases between the two ends. Germline V gene data show CDR1 as SGHVS and CDR2 as FNYEAQ. DNA of the CDR3: TGTGCCAGCAGCCCAACAGTGGGGCGGGAGACCCAGTACTTC. It translates to CASSPTVGRETQYF.

The chain couples TRBV19 to TRBJ1-5; D unclear. Trimming took off 0 bases at V and 6 bases at J, with 6 bases between the two ends. CDR1 is LNHDA, CDR2 SQIVND, per germline (reference sequence). The CDR3 loop spans 13 amino acids. CDR3 sequence reads: CASSIDAIQPQHF. CDR3 coding DNA: TGTGCCAGTAGTATAGACGCTATTCAGCCCCAGCATTTT.

The V call is TRBV13, the J call TRBJ2-3; 7 nucleotides line up with TRBD2. This CDR3 is 16 amino acids long. In germline, CDR1 is PRHDT, CDR2 FYEKMQ (reference sequence). V dropped 5 bases and J dropped 1; count of bases not matched to a gene: 9. CDR3: CASSGPAGSGTDTQYF. For the CDR3, the DNA is TGTGCCAGCAGCGGGCCAGCGGGGAGTGGCACAGATACGCAGTATTTT.

This chain's CDR3 is CASSDAYEQYF. In DNA form, the CDR3 reads TGTGCCAGCAGTGACGCCTACGAGCAGTACTTC. V usage is TRBV6-1 and J usage is TRBJ2-7; D is uncertain. Germline V gene lookup returns CDR1 MNHNS and CDR2 SASEGT. The CDR3 is 11 amino acids. V was trimmed by 3 bases and J by 2 bases, leaving 2 bases between them.

The V call is TRBV7-2, the J call TRBJ1-3, with unresolved D. The ends were cut back, 1 base at V and 4 bases at J, with 11 bases in the middle. The length of the CDR3 is 15 residues. Germline-derived CDR1 and CDR2 are SGHTA and FQGNSA. DNA for the CDR3: TGTGCCAGCAGCTTAGTCAGAGGAAAAGGAAACACCATATATTTT. It translates to CASSLVRGKGNTIYF.

The chain recombines TRBV27 with TRBJ2-7; D is unclear. CDR3 size: 13 residues. Trimming removed 0 bases at V and 3 bases at J, with 6 bases between. Germline CDR1 and CDR2: MNHEY and SMNVEV (reference sequence). CDR3 in DNA: TGTGCCAGCAGTTTATCTATTCGCTACGAGCAGTACTTC. This translates into CASSLSIRYEQYF.

The gene calls are TRBV7-2 and TRBJ2-7; TRBD2 is a possible D gene (5 bases). Germline V gene lookup returns CDR1 SGHTA and CDR2 FQGNSA. With 5 bases removed from V and 3 bases from J, the gap between germline ends came to 11 bases. The CDR3 length is 13 residues. CDR3 in amino acids: CASSPDGVYEQYF. The CDR3 DNA follows: TGTGCCAGCAGCCCCGACGGGGTCTACGAGCAGTACTTC.

The chain is built from TRBV10-1 and TRBJ1-1; D is possibly TRBD1 (5 bases). Trimming removed 6 bases at V and 7 bases at J, with 12 bases between. CDR1 WNHNN and CDR2 SYGVQD come from the germline V gene (reference sequence). This CDR3 is built from 12 residues. The CDR3: CASRRQHYEAFF. The CDR3 region has the DNA TGCGCCAGCAGAAGACAGCACTATGAAGCTTTCTTT.

This chain uses TRBV13 with TRBJ2-7; D might be TRBD2 (7 bases). CDR1 is PRHDT and CDR2 is FYEKMQ in the germline V gene (reference sequence). CDR3 size: 15 residues. The V end lost 4 bases, the J end lost 4 bases, and 17 bases lay between the germline ends. CDR3 protein: CASSWAARGGYEQYF. For the CDR3, the DNA is TGTGCCAGCAGCTGGGCCGCTAGGGGGGGATACGAGCAGTACTTC. The full variable domain, rest sourced from reference TRBV13 and TRBJ2-7, is AAGVIQSPRHLIKEKRETATLKCYPIPRHDTVYWYQQGPGQDPQFLISFYEKMQSDKGSIPDRFSAQQFSDYHSELNMSSLELGDSALYFCASSWAARGGYEQYFGPGTRLTVT.

V gene TRBV29-1 combines with J gene TRBJ2-1; maybe TRBD2 (6 bases). V was shortened by 3 bases and J by 4 bases, with 19 bases between the two germline ends. From germline, CDR1 is SQVTM and CDR2 ANQGSEA. The CDR3 is made up of 16 amino acids. CDR3 loop: CSVEGPPGAFYNEQFF. The CDR3 coding sequence is TGCAGCGTTGAGGGGCCCCCGGGAGCGTTTTACAATGAGCAGTTCTTC.

The J gene is TRBJ1-2, the V gene TRBV6-5, with 8 bases aligning to TRBD1. With V trimmed by 5 bases and J by 4 bases, 6 bases remained unmatched. Germline CDR1 is MNHEY and CDR2 is SVGAGI. The length of the CDR3 is 14 residues. The CDR3 DNA reads TGTGCCAGCAGTAACCCCGGGACAGGCTATGGCTACACCTTC. Translating it yields CASSNPGTGYGYTF.

This clone has just a few counts. V gene TRBV28 combines with J gene TRBJ2-3; no definite D call. CDR3 length: 11 amino acids. In germline, CDR1 is MDHEN, CDR2 SYDVKM. V lost 7 bases, J lost 5 bases, and 7 bases lay in between. DNA of the CDR3: TGTGCCAGCACCACGGTAGATACGCAGTATTTT. It encodes CASTTVDTQYF.

The chain joins TRBV28 to TRBJ2-7; 10 bases agree with TRBD1. Germline V gene sequence: CDR1 MDHEN, CDR2 SYDVKM. V shed 6 bases and J 3 bases; nucleotides not matched to a gene: 20. The length of the CDR3 is 19 residues. CDR3 region: CASRDQPGTGATLFYEQYF. CDR3 in DNA: TGTGCCAGCAGAGACCAACCCGGGACAGGGGCCACCCTATTCTACGAGCAGTACTTC.

This clone was found a few times. At one end, the junction sequence differs from germline, possibly due to a read error. The chain employs TRBV7-7 and TRBJ2-1; 12 bases agree with TRBD2. The CDR3 totals 15 residues. Germline CDR1 is SSHAT and CDR2 is FNYEAQ (reference sequence). The CDR3 DNA sequence: TGTGCTAGCAGCCCAGGACTAGCGGGGTACAATGAGCAGTTCTTC. The encoded protein is CASSPGLAGYNEQFF.

This clone came up once. The chain is built from TRBV2 and TRBJ1-6; 8 bases are a match to TRBD1. After removal of 6 bases from V and 5 bases from J, the junction contained 6 bases not matched to a gene. Germline CDR1 SNHLY, CDR2 FYNNEI. The CDR3 runs to 15 residues. This CDR3 reads CASSPRTGNNSPLHF. The CDR3 DNA is TGTGCCAGCAGCCCAAGGACAGGGAATAATTCACCCCTCCACTTT.

V and J are TRBV19 and TRBJ2-5, with TRBD1 matching 11 bases. V was clipped by 5 bases and J by 5 bases; unmatched bases: 4. Germline CDR1 LNHDA, CDR2 SQIVND (reference sequence). CDR3 size: 14 residues. CDR3 in amino acids: CASSRTGGWETQYF. CDR3 in DNA: TGTGCCAGTAGTCGGACAGGGGGCTGGGAGACCCAGTACTTC.

The chain couples TRBV28 to TRBJ2-1; D may be TRBD1 (6 bases). The CDR3 totals 12 residues. Germline CDR1 and CDR2: MDHEN and SYDVKM. V gave up 8 bases and J gave up 10 bases, with 15 bases separating them. The CDR3: CASHSSGAEQFF. The CDR3, as DNA: TGTGCCAGCCACTCTTCAGGGGCCGAGCAGTTCTTC. The whole variable domain, remainder taken from reference TRBV28 and TRBJ2-1, is DVKVTQSSRYLVKRTGEKVFLECVQDMDHENMFWYRQDPGLGLRLIYFSYDVKMKEKGDIPEGYSVSREKKERFSLILESASTNQTSMYLCASHSSGAEQFFGPGTRLTVL.

This CDR3 is CSATLVGGADTQYF. CDR3 bases: TGCAGCGCAACACTAGTGGGAGGCGCAGATACGCAGTATTTT. The chain joins TRBV29-1 to TRBJ2-3; D is perhaps TRBD2 (6 bases). CDR3 length: 14 amino acids. The V end was cut by 7 bases, the J end by 4 bases, with 18 bases between. From germline, CDR1 is SQVTM and CDR2 ANQGSEA.

This chain connects TRBV18 to TRBJ1-2; D remains ambiguous. Germline assignment: CDR1 KGHSH and CDR2 LQKENI. The length of the CDR3 is 14 residues. V was cut by 4 bases and J by 5 bases, with 14 bases left in between. Written as DNA, the CDR3 is TGTGCCAGCTCACAAGGTAACGGCGGATATGGCTACACCTTC. It yields the protein CASSQGNGGYGYTF.

CDR3 bases: TGTGCCAGTAGTCCCCGGGATAGCGGGATATACAATGAGCAGTTCTTC. Its translation: CASSPRDSGIYNEQFF. The chain uses TRBV19 and TRBJ2-1; 8 nucleotides line up with TRBD2. V gave up 5 bases and J gave up 4 bases; unmatched junction bases: 10. The CDR3 covers 16 residues. The V gene's germline CDR1 is LNHDA and CDR2 SQIVND (reference sequence).